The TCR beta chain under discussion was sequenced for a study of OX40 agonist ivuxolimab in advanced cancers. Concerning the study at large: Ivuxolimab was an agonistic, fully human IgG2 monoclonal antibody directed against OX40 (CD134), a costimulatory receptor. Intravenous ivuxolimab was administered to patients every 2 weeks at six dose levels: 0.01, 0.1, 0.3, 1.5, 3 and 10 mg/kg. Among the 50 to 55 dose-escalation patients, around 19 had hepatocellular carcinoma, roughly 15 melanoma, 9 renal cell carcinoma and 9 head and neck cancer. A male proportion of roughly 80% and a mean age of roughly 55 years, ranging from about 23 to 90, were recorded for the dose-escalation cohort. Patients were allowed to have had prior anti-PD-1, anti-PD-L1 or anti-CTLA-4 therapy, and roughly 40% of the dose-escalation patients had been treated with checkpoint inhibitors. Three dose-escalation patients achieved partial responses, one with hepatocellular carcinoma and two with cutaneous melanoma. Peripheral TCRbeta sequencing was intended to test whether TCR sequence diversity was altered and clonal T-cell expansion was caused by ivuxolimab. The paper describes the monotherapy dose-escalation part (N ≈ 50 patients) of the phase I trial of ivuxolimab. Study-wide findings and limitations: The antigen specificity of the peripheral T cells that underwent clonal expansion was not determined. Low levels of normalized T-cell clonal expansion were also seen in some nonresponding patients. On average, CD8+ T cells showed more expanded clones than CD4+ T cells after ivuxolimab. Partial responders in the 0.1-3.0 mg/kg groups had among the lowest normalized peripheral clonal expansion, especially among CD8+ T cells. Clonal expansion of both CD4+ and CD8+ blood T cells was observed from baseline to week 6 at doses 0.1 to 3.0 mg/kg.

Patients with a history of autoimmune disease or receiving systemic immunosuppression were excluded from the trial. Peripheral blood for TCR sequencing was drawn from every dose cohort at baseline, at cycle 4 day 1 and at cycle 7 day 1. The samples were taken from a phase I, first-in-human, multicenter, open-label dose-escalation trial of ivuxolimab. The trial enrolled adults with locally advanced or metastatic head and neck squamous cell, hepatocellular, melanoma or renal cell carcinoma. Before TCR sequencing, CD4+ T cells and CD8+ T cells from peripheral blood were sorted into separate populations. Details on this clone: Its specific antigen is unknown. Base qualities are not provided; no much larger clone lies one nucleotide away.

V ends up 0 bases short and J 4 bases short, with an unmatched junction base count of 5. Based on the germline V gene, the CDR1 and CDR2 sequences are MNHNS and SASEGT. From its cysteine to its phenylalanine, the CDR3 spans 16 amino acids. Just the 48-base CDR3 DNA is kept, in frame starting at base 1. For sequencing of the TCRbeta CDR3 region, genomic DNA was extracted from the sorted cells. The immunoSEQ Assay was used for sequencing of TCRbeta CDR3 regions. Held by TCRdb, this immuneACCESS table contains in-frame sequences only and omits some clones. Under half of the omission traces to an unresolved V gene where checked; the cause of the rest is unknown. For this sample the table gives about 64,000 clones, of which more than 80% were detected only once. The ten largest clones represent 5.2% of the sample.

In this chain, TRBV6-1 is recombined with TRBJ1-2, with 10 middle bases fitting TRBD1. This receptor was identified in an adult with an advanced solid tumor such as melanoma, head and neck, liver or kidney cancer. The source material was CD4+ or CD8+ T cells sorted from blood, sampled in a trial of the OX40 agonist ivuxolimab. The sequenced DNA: TGTGCCAGCAGTGAAGCAAGGGGGGACAGGGGCTATGGCTACACCTTC. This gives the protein CASSEARGDRGYGYTF.